The rows below give T cell receptor beta chains drawn from one sample of a study of OX40 agonist ivuxolimab in advanced cancers. Clones were read by immunoSEQ multiplex PCR, and TCRdb kept only the in-frame ones, dropping some. This repertoire shows about 17,000 clones, around 85% found once; its top ten account for 25% to 35%. The source was CD4+ or CD8+ T cells sorted from blood, collected in a trial of the OX40 agonist ivuxolimab. Receptors were obtained from an adult with an advanced solid tumor such as melanoma, head and neck, liver or kidney cancer. CDR3s include the opening cysteine and the closing phenylalanine or tryptophan. A D gene is named only where the DNA matches it firmly. Size values are once, few and many counts, or a class for expanded clones, and some rows have none.

V gene	D gene	clone size	J gene	CDR3 protein	CDR3 DNA
TRBV10-3	NA	NA	TRBJ2-1	CAISEWVGNNEQFF	TGTGCCATCAGTGAGTGGGTCGGGAACAATGAGCAGTTCTTC
TRBV11-1	NA	NA	TRBJ2-7	CASSWGYEQYF	TGTGCCAGCAGTTGGGGGTACGAGCAGTACTTC
TRBV28	NA	once	TRBJ2-7	CASSPRQLYEQYF	TGTGCCAGCAGTCCCAGACAGTTGTACGAGCAGTACTTC
TRBV6-1	NA	NA	TRBJ1-1	CASRGLGTEAFF	TGTGCCAGCAGGGGACTTGGCACTGAAGCTTTCTTT
TRBV28	NA	once	TRBJ1-1	CASRPLGSSENTEAFF	TGTGCCAGCAGACCTTTGGGTTCAAGCGAGAACACTGAAGCTTTCTTT
TRBV9	NA	medium-sized	TRBJ2-1	CASSVGGGGYNEQFF	TGTGCCAGCAGCGTCGGGGGAGGGGGCTACAATGAGCAGTTCTTC
TRBV30	NA	NA	TRBJ1-1	CAWSINTNTEAFF	TGTGCCTGGAGTATAAACACGAACACTGAAGCTTTCTTT
TRBV27	TRBD2	NA	TRBJ2-1	CASSSGLANNEQFF	TGTGCCAGCAGTTCGGGACTAGCGAACAATGAGCAGTTCTTC
TRBV11-2	NA	NA	TRBJ1-2	CASSLAGEDYGYTF	TGTGCCAGCAGCTTAGCAGGGGAGGACTATGGCTACACCTTC
TRBV4-1	TRBD1	NA	TRBJ1-5	CASSQATGAGQPQHF	TGCGCCAGCAGCCAGGCTACAGGGGCTGGTCAGCCCCAGCATTTT
TRBV19	TRBD1	NA	TRBJ2-7	CASGTGSFEQYF	TGTGCCAGCGGGACAGGATCGTTCGAGCAGTACTTC
TRBV7-6	NA	NA	TRBJ1-1	CASSLEEMNTEAFF	TGTGCCAGCAGCTTAGAAGAGATGAACACTGAAGCTTTCTTT
TRBV10-2	NA	NA	TRBJ2-7	CASSETGSYEQYF	TGCGCCAGCAGTGAGACGGGCTCCTACGAGCAGTACTTC
TRBV28	NA	NA	TRBJ1-5	CASSLGDYSNQPQHF	TGTGCCAGCAGTTTAGGGGACTATAGCAATCAGCCCCAGCATTTT
TRBV27	NA	few	TRBJ1-1	CASSFSGGLNTEAFF	TGTGCCAGCAGTTTTTCGGGCGGGCTAAACACTGAAGCTTTCTTT
TRBV28	TRBD1	NA	TRBJ1-1	CASCPIQGRAEAFF	TGTGCCAGCTGTCCGATACAGGGGCGCGCTGAAGCTTTCTTT
TRBV29-1	NA	NA	TRBJ2-7	CSVGDGREQYF	TGCAGCGTTGGTGATGGGCGAGAGCAGTACTTC
TRBV4-1	NA	NA	TRBJ2-1	CASSATRAGNEQFF	TGCGCCAGCAGCGCTACGAGGGCAGGGAATGAGCAGTTCTTC
TRBV27	NA	NA	TRBJ1-5	CASSLLAGNSNQPQHF	TGTGCCAGCAGTTTACTCGCCGGAAATAGCAATCAGCCCCAGCATTTT
TRBV30	NA	NA	TRBJ2-2	CARSEGSGELFF	TGTGCCCGTTCGGAAGGGTCCGGGGAGCTGTTTTTT
TRBV5-4	NA	NA	TRBJ2-7	CASSSLLGSPNEQYF	TGTGCCAGCAGCTCCCTCTTAGGGTCCCCTAACGAGCAGTACTTC
TRBV29-1	NA	few	TRBJ2-7	CSVEGVESYEQYF	TGCAGCGTTGAAGGGGTTGAGTCCTACGAGCAGTACTTC
TRBV6-1	NA	NA	TRBJ1-5	CASSRENSNQPQHF	TGTGCCAGCTCGCGAGAGAATAGCAATCAGCCCCAGCATTTT
TRBV6-5	NA	NA	TRBJ2-5	CASSVAWETQYF	TGTGCCAGCAGTGTAGCGTGGGAGACCCAGTACTTC
TRBV5-4	NA	NA	TRBJ1-1	CASSLGGREAFF	TGTGCCAGCAGCTTGGGGGGAAGGGAAGCTTTCTTT
TRBV5-6	TRBD2	once	TRBJ2-7	CASTSGQSYEQYF	TGTGCCAGTACTAGCGGGCAGAGCTACGAGCAGTACTTC
TRBV5-6	NA	NA	TRBJ1-1	CASSLDVNTEAFF	TGTGCCAGCAGCCTTGACGTGAACACTGAAGCTTTCTTT
TRBV7-6	TRBD2	NA	TRBJ2-7	CASSLRLADYEQYF	TGTGCCAGCAGCTTAAGGCTAGCGGACTACGAGCAGTACTTC
TRBV9	NA	NA	TRBJ2-7	CASSVEPWRQPYEQYF	TGTGCCAGCAGCGTAGAGCCTTGGCGGCAGCCCTACGAGCAGTACTTC
TRBV15	TRBD1	NA	TRBJ1-4	CATSRGGGRGGYTNEKLFF	TGTGCCACCAGCCGAGGAGGGGGCCGGGGGGGCTACACTAATGAAAAACTGTTTTTT
TRBV15	NA	NA	TRBJ1-5	CATSSRRDSNQPQHF	TGTGCCACCAGCAGCCGACGGGATAGCAATCAGCCCCAGCATTTT
TRBV9	TRBD2	NA	TRBJ2-3	CASSETSPDTQYF	TGTGCCAGCAGCGAGACTAGCCCAGATACGCAGTATTTT
TRBV6-5	NA	NA	TRBJ2-5	CASSYSGGWGETQYF	TGTGCCAGCAGTTACTCAGGGGGGTGGGGAGAGACCCAGTACTTC
TRBV9	NA	NA	TRBJ2-2	CASSVSLGELFF	TGTGCCAGCAGTGTGAGTTTGGGGGAGCTGTTTTTT
TRBV5-1	TRBD2	few	TRBJ2-1	CASSVSTSGSINNEQFF	TGCGCCAGCAGCGTTTCGACTAGCGGGAGTATTAACAATGAGCAGTTCTTC
TRBV9	TRBD2	once	TRBJ2-1	CASSVQAGVVYEQFF	TGTGCCAGCAGCGTACAAGCGGGAGTCGTGTATGAGCAGTTCTTC
TRBV5-4	NA	NA	TRBJ1-2	CASSWGTNGYTF	TGTGCCAGCAGCTGGGGGACAAATGGCTACACCTTC
TRBV12-1	NA	NA	TRBJ2-3	CASSAGLFYTSTDTQYF	TGTGCCAGCAGCGCGGGACTATTCTACACTAGCACAGATACGCAGTATTTT
TRBV2	NA	NA	TRBJ1-5	CASNPVGRYSNQPQHF	TGTGCCAGCAATCCGGTTGGCAGATATAGCAATCAGCCCCAGCATTTT
TRBV11-2	TRBD2	NA	TRBJ2-1	CASSLLASGRTYNEQFF	TGTGCCAGCAGCTTACTGGCTAGCGGGAGAACCTACAATGAGCAGTTCTTC
TRBV25-1	TRBD1	NA	TRBJ2-5	CASSPLEGAQETQYF	TGTGCCAGCAGTCCCCTAGAGGGGGCGCAGGAGACCCAGTACTTC
TRBV5-4	TRBD1	NA	TRBJ1-2	CASSTRDRGYGYTF	TGTGCCAGCAGCACGAGGGACAGGGGCTATGGCTACACCTTC
TRBV6-5	TRBD2	NA	TRBJ2-1	CASSYGLAGGYNEQFF	TGTGCCAGCAGTTACGGACTAGCGGGAGGGTACAATGAGCAGTTCTTC
TRBV6-5	NA	NA	TRBJ2-7	CASVGTVNEQYF	TGTGCCAGCGTGGGAACAGTCAACGAGCAGTACTTC
TRBV7-9	NA	NA	TRBJ1-5	CASSLGNQPQHF	TGTGCCAGCAGCTTAGGGAATCAGCCCCAGCATTTT
TRBV5-6	TRBD1	once	TRBJ2-5	CASSRDRRQETQYF	TGTGCCAGCAGCCGGGACAGGAGGCAAGAGACCCAGTACTTC
TRBV5-4	TRBD1	NA	TRBJ1-4	CASSLGQGTNEKLFF	TGTGCCAGCAGCTTAGGACAGGGGACTAATGAAAAACTGTTTTTT
TRBV30	NA	NA	TRBJ2-7	CAWNPKVTGISYEQYF	TGTGCCTGGAACCCTAAGGTCACAGGGATTTCCTACGAGCAGTACTTC
TRBV9	TRBD1	once	TRBJ2-7	CASSPGQDGGEQYF	TGTGCCAGCAGCCCGGGACAGGACGGTGGGGAGCAGTACTTC
TRBV27	TRBD1	NA	TRBJ1-1	CASSLRGGTEAFF	TGTGCCAGCAGTCTCAGGGGGGGCACTGAAGCTTTCTTT
TRBV11-3	TRBD1	NA	TRBJ1-1	CASSLGGQGARWTEAFF	TGTGCCAGCAGCTTAGGTGGGCAGGGGGCGCGATGGACTGAAGCTTTCTTT
TRBV27	TRBD2	NA	TRBJ2-7	CASSLSAGVPDEQYF	TGTGCCAGCAGTTTATCAGCGGGAGTTCCCGACGAGCAGTACTTC
TRBV4-1	NA	NA	TRBJ1-2	CASSQEGSFNYGYTF	TGCGCCAGCAGCCAAGAAGGTAGCTTTAACTATGGCTACACCTTC
TRBV7-8	NA	NA	TRBJ1-1	CASSLNGLHQAFF	TGTGCCAGCAGCCTCAACGGACTCCACCAAGCTTTCTTT
TRBV11-3	NA	NA	TRBJ2-5	CASSCRRVLAETQYF	TGTGCCAGCAGCTGCAGGAGGGTGTTGGCAGAGACCCAGTACTTC
TRBV5-8	TRBD2	NA	TRBJ2-1	CASSLVLSLAGGYNEQFF	TGTGCCAGCAGCTTGGTTTTGTCACTAGCGGGAGGGTACAATGAGCAGTTCTTC
TRBV7-9	NA	NA	TRBJ2-1	CASSLGNEQFF	TGTGCCAGCAGCTTAGGTAATGAGCAGTTCTTC
TRBV30	NA	NA	TRBJ1-5	CAWSVGVGHQPQHF	TGTGCCTGGAGTGTAGGAGTCGGTCATCAGCCCCAGCATTTT
TRBV15	NA	NA	TRBJ2-1	CATSRDRGVYNEQFF	TGTGCCACCAGCAGAGACAGGGGGGTATACAATGAGCAGTTCTTC
TRBV28	NA	NA	TRBJ1-2	CASSLGVNPGYGYTF	TGTGCCAGCAGTTTAGGAGTGAACCCCGGCTATGGCTACACCTTC